The rows below give T cell receptor beta chains drawn from one sample of a study of blood T cell repertoires in COVID-19. The assay was immunoSEQ multiplex PCR, and TCRdb's table has in-frame clones only and misses some. The table shows about 95,000 clones, with under 85% occurring only once. Sequenced material: peripheral blood. These receptors were obtained from a human donor in a cohort sampled during active COVID-19. Each CDR3 is given with its conserved first and last residue. A D gene is named only where the DNA matches it firmly. Clone size, where shown, is once, few, many, or a class for clones that have expanded.

J | D | V | size | DNA | CDR3
TRBJ2-3 | TRBD2 | TRBV10-3 | NA | TGTGCCATCAGGGGAGGACTAGCGGGAGTGACAGATACGCAGTATTTT | CAIRGGLAGVTDTQYF
TRBJ1-5 | TRBD1 | TRBV24-1 | NA | TGTGCCGCAGCAGGGGGTGGAGAAGGGGGCAATCAGCCCCAGCATTTT | CAAAGGGEGGNQPQHF
TRBJ1-1 | NA | TRBV5-1 | NA | TGCGCCAGCAGCTTGGATGGAGCGGGTGAAGCTTTCTTT | CASSLDGAGEAFF
TRBJ2-7 | TRBD2 | TRBV27 | NA | TGTGCCAGCAGTTTCCGGACTAGCGGGAGTTCCTACGAGCAGTACTTC | CASSFRTSGSSYEQYF
TRBJ2-5 | TRBD2 | TRBV27 | NA | TGTGCCAGCAGTTTAGGAGCGGGGGGGCCGGAAGAGACCCAGTACTTC | CASSLGAGGPEETQYF
TRBJ2-5 | TRBD1 | TRBV5-4 | NA | TGTGCCAGCAGCTTGTTACAGGGGGAGACCCAGTACTTC | CASSLLQGETQYF
TRBJ1-4 | NA | TRBV5-1 | NA | TGCGCCAGCAGCTTGGCCCAGGGGACTAATGAAAAACTGTTTTTT | CASSLAQGTNEKLFF
TRBJ2-2 | NA | TRBV18 | NA | TGTGCCAGCTCACCTCCGGCGGGGGCGGCCGGGGAGCTGTTTTTT | CASSPPAGAAGELFF
TRBJ1-2 | TRBD1 | TRBV9 | NA | TGTGCCAGCAGCGGGGGGACAGGGGGCTCTGGCTACACCTTC | CASSGGTGGSGYTF
TRBJ1-2 | TRBD1 | TRBV6-1 | NA | TGTGCCAGCAGTGATACAGGGGTCCGCTATGGCTACACCTTC | CASSDTGVRYGYTF
TRBJ2-7 | NA | TRBV18 | NA | TGTGCCAGCTCACCACAGACAGCCTACGAGCAGTACTTC | CASSPQTAYEQYF
TRBJ1-3 | TRBD1 | TRBV7-2 | NA | TGTGCCAGCAGCTTACGGGACAGGGAGGGTAACACCATATATTTT | CASSLRDREGNTIYF
TRBJ2-2 | TRBD2 | TRBV10-1 | NA | TGCGCCAGCAGTCTTAGCGGGAGGGCCGGGGAGCTGTTTTTT | CASSLSGRAGELFF
TRBJ2-7 | NA | TRBV6-5 | NA | TGTGCCAGCAGTTACGGCGGGCAGCTCTACGAGCAGTACTTC | CASSYGGQLYEQYF
TRBJ1-3 | NA | TRBV5-8 | NA | TGTGCCAGCAGCCTCTCAGGGCCTGGAAACACCATATATTTT | CASSLSGPGNTIYF
TRBJ2-1 | NA | TRBV20-1 | NA | TGCAGTGCAACAGTTCGCAATGAGCAGTTCTTC | CSATVRNEQFF
TRBJ2-3 | NA | TRBV2 | NA | TGTGCCAGCACGGTCCATTCCAACACAGATACGCAGTATTTT | CASTVHSNTDTQYF
TRBJ2-7 | TRBD1 | TRBV2 | once | TGTGCCAGCACCCGACAGGGGCCCCTGAGGGACGAGCAGTACTTC | CASTRQGPLRDEQYF
TRBJ2-1 | NA | TRBV7-2 | NA | TGTGCCAGCAGCTTATTTCGGTGGGAGCAGTTCTTC | CASSLFRWEQFF
TRBJ1-4 | NA | TRBV5-4 | once | TGTGCCAGCAGCCCCGCGGGAACAACTAATGAAAAACTGTTTTTT | CASSPAGTTNEKLFF
TRBJ1-2 | NA | TRBV19 | NA | TGTGCCAGTAGTATAGATCGCCAGGGGAGGGATGGCTACACCTTC | CASSIDRQGRDGYTF
TRBJ1-6 | TRBD1 | TRBV18 | NA | TGTGCCAGCTCACCCCCCGGACAGGGAGGTTCTTATAATTCACCCCTCCACTTT | CASSPPGQGGSYNSPLHF
TRBJ2-1 | TRBD2 | TRBV6-5 | once | TGTGCCAGCAAATTGGGGACTACTCCTGTGAATGAGCAGTTCTTC | CASKLGTTPVNEQFF
TRBJ2-7 | TRBD2 | TRBV3-1/TRBV3-2 | NA | TGTGCCAGCAGCCACACGGGACTAGCGGGAGTAAGGTACGAGCAGTACTTC | CASSHTGLAGVRYEQYF
TRBJ1-4 | NA | TRBV7-2 | NA | TGTGCCAGCAGCGGTGCCCTATTTAATGAAAAACTGTTTTTT | CASSGALFNEKLFF
TRBJ2-2 | NA | TRBV21-1 | NA | TGTGCCAGCAGCAAAGCCCGGACAGGGGGCGGAGGAGATCGAGGCGGGGAGCTGTTTTTT | CASSKARTGGGGDRGGELFF
TRBJ2-3 | TRBD2 | TRBV18 | NA | TGTGCCAGCTCACTAAATGCGGGGGGGCCGTCGAGCACAGATACGCAGTATTTT | CASSLNAGGPSSTDTQYF
TRBJ2-5 | NA | TRBV13 | NA | TGTGCCAGCAGCTCCTTTGGGCCCCAAGAGACCCAGTACTTC | CASSSFGPQETQYF
TRBJ2-1 | NA | TRBV18 | NA | TGTGCCAGCTCCCGCGAGTTTGCCGCCTACAATGAGCAGTTCTTC | CASSREFAAYNEQFF
TRBJ1-2 | NA | TRBV28 | NA | TGTGCCAGCGGCGGTCCAAACTATGGCTACACCTTC | CASGGPNYGYTF
TRBJ1-4 | NA | TRBV28 | NA | TGTGCCACCAGGAGCCAGAGGAATGAAAAACTGTTTTTT | CATRSQRNEKLFF
TRBJ1-1 | NA | TRBV5-1 | NA | TGCGCCAGCAGCCCGGACAGCGTGAACACTGAAGCTTTCTTT | CASSPDSVNTEAFF
TRBJ2-1 | TRBD2 | TRBV20-1 | NA | TGCAGTGCTAGTTTAGGAAGCGGGGGGAACAATGAGCAGTTCTTC | CSASLGSGGNNEQFF
TRBJ1-2 | TRBD1 | TRBV10-3 | NA | TGTGCCATCAGTGGGACAGGGAACTATGGCTACACCTTC | CAISGTGNYGYTF
TRBJ1-4 | TRBD1 | TRBV4-1 | NA | TGCGCCAGCAGCAAGGGGACAGGGTTCGGTGAAAAACTGTTTTTT | CASSKGTGFGEKLFF
TRBJ1-2 | NA | TRBV28 | NA | TGTGCCAGCAGAACCCCCCCGGATGGCTACACCTTC | CASRTPPDGYTF
TRBJ2-1 | TRBD2 | TRBV28 | NA | TGTGCCAGCAGTCCTCGGACTAGCCTCTCCTACAATGAGCAGTTCTTC | CASSPRTSLSYNEQFF
TRBJ2-7 | TRBD1 | TRBV29-1 | NA | TGCAGCGCCGGGACAGGGCCAGTAAATTCGTACGAGCAGTACTTC | CSAGTGPVNSYEQYF
TRBJ2-7 | NA | TRBV5-6 | few | TGTGCCAGCAGCTTGTCCCGGGTCTACGAGCAGTACTTC | CASSLSRVYEQYF
TRBJ1-1 | NA | TRBV10-1 | NA | TGCGCCAGCAGACTCCGGGGAACTGAAGCTTTCTTT | CASRLRGTEAFF
TRBJ2-1 | TRBD2 | TRBV19 | NA | TGTGCCAGTACCCCGCCGGGGCCTAGCGGGAGAGCGACCTACAATGAGCAGTTCTTC | CASTPPGPSGRATYNEQFF
TRBJ2-7 | TRBD1 | TRBV19 | NA | TGTGCCAGTAGTATGACAACAGGGGGCAGAGACTACGAGCAGTACTTC | CASSMTTGGRDYEQYF
TRBJ2-1 | TRBD1 | TRBV15 | NA | TGTGCCACCAGCAGTGGGACAGGGAGCTCCTACAATGAGCAGTTCTTC | CATSSGTGSSYNEQFF
TRBJ1-1 | NA | TRBV6-5 | NA | TGTGCCAGCAGTCCCCAAGGGGGGGCAGCTTTCTTT | CASSPQGGAAFF
TRBJ2-7 | NA | TRBV2 | NA | TGTGCCAGCACAGGGAACTCCTACGAGCAGTACTTC | CASTGNSYEQYF